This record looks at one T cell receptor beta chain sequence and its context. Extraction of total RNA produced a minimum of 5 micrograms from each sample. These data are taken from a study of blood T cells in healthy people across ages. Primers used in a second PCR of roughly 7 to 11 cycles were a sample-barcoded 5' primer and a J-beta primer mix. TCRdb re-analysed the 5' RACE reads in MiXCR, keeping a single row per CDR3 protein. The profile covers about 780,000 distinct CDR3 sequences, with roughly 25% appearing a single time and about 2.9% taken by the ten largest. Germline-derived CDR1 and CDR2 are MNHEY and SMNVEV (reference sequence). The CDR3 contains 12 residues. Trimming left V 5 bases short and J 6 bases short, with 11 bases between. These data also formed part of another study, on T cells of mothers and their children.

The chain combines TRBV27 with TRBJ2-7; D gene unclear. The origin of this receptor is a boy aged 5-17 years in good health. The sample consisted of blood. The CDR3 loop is CASSRETSEQYF. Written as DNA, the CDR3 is TGTGCCAGCAGTCGTGAGACCTCCGAGCAGTACTTC.